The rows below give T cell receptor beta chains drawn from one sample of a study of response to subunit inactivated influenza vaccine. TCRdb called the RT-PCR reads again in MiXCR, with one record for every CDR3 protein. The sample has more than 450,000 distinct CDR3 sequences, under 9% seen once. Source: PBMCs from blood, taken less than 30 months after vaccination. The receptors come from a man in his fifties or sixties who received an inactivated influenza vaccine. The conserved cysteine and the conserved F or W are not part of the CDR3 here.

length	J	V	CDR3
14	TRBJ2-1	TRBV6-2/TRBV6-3	ASSRAGVRVYNEQF
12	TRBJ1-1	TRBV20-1	SVLKDTFDAEAF
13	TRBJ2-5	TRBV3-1	ASSLSGSGEKTQY
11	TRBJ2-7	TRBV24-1	ATSGGLAGEQY
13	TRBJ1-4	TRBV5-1	ASSLGAGNFEKLF
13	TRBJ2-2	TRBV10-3	AISGIAGNTGELF
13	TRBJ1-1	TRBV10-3	AISTLTGDNTEAF
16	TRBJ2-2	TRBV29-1	SASPQGAGPANTGELF
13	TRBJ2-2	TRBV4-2	ASSPRRDRTGELF
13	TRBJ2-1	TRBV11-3	ASSLSPSVYNEQF
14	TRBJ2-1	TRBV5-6	ASSSQTSGGVNEQF
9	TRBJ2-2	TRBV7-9	AWAYTGELF
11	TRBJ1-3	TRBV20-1	SATRGVGNTIY
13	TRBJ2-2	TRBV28	ASKLPGQNTGELF
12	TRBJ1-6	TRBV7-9	ASSSTTRESPLH
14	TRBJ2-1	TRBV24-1	ATSDRALGLINEQF
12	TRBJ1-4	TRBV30	AWSGKGYNEKLF
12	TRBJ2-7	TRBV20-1	SARDQQGNGEQY